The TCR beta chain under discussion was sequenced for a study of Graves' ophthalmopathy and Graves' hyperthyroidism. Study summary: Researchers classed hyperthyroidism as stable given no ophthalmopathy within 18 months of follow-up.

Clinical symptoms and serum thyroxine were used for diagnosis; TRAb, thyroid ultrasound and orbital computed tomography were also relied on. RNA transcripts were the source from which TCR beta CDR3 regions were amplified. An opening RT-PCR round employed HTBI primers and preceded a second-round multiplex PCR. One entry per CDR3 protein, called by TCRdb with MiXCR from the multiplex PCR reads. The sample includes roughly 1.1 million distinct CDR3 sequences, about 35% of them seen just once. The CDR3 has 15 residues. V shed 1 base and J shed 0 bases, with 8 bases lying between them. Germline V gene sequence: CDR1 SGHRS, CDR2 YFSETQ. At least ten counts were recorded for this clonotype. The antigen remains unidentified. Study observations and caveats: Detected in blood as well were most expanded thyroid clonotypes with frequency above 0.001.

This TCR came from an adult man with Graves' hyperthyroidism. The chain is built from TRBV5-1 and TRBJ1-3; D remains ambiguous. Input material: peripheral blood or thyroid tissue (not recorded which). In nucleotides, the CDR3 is TGCGCCAGCAGCTTGAACTCCGGCTCTGGAAACACCATATATTTT. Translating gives CASSLNSGSGNTIYF.